The clone carrying this TCR beta chain was detected many times. Its target is unknown. A read error may account for a junction end that differs from germline. TCRdb used MiXCR to reprocess the 5' RACE reads, holding one entry per CDR3 protein. The sample has roughly 230,000 distinct CDR3 sequences, 7.5% to 9.5% seen once; the top ten hold around 4.9%. The source of the sample is a study of CD8 T cells in ankylosing spondylitis. The length of the CDR3 is 13 residues. Germline CDR1 reads SGHTA; CDR2 reads FQGNSA. The study's findings and limits: Clones linked to disease were reported to show significant enrichment in matched ankylosing spondylitis synovial fluid. Blood of patients with ankylosing spondylitis appeared to be characterized by a TCR beta motif of eight highly homologous variants.

The chain joins TRBV7-2 to TRBJ2-1, with 8 positions matching TRBD2. This sequence originates from a female donor with ankylosing spondylitis or in good health (not recorded which). The sequencing input was blood, either unsorted or a sorted T cell fraction (not recorded which). The CDR3 sequence: CASTLAGYNEQFF. The DNA of the CDR3 is TGTGCCAGCACCTTAGCGGGGTACAATGAGCAGTTCTTC.